The 21 T cell receptor beta chains below come from one sample, sequenced in a study of T-cell memory formation after mild COVID-19. In TCRdb, the 5' RACE reads were re-called with MiXCR into one record per CDR3 protein. The sample contains about 110,000 distinct CDR3 sequences, 22% of which appear only once. Sequenced material: PBMCs or a T cell subset sorted from them (not recorded which). The receptors stem from a man younger than 35 who had mild COVID-19 (a few samples of this study predate the infection). Cell type and time point are not known.

The chain couples TRBV28 to TRBJ1-2; D is unclear. The length of the CDR3 is 16 residues. Germline V gene data show CDR1 as MDHEN and CDR2 as SYDVKM. With 3 bases removed from V and 1 base from J, the gap between germline ends came to 15 bases. CDR3 nucleotides: TGTGCCAGCAGTTTGCCTTCCGGCGTGATTAACTATGGCTACACCTTC. Amino acids: CASSLPSGVINYGYTF.

The chain uses TRBV28 and TRBJ2-2; D is unresolved. Germline CDR1 reads MDHEN; CDR2 reads SYDVKM. V lost 5 bases to trimming and J lost 0 bases, with 13 bases between them. The CDR3 totals 16 residues. In DNA form, the CDR3 reads TGTGCCAGCAGTCCCACACGCTCCGCGAACACCGGGGAGCTGTTTTTT. It encodes CASSPTRSANTGELFF.

The chain combines TRBV12-3 or TRBV12-4 with TRBJ1-6; no clear D. This CDR3 is 16 amino acids long. Trimming removed 3 bases from V and 0 bases from J, with 9 bases in between. In DNA, the CDR3 is TGTGCCAGCAGTTTTCAAACCAGCTCCTATAATTCACCCCTCCACTTT. Translation gives CASSFQTSSYNSPLHF.

V and J are TRBV10-3 and TRBJ2-7, with TRBD1 identical over 8 bases. This CDR3 has 11 residues. Looked up from germline, CDR1 is ENHRY and CDR2 is SYGVKD. The V gene end was trimmed by 11 bases and the J gene end by 5 bases; junction bases not matched to a gene: 5. This CDR3 reads CAVRQGNEQYF. The CDR3 nucleotides read TGTGCCGTTCGACAGGGGAACGAGCAGTACTTC.

This chain connects TRBV7-9 to TRBJ1-2, with 12 bases lining up with TRBD1. V dropped 0 bases and J dropped 8; count of bases not matched to a gene: 4. CDR3 length: 15 amino acids. Germline CDR1 reads SEHNR; CDR2 reads FQNEAQ (reference sequence). The DNA for the CDR3 is TGTGCCAGCAGCTTAGCGCTGGGGACAGGGGGCGGCTACACCTTC. Residues: CASSLALGTGGGYTF.

This clonotype was detected many times. The chain carries TRBV4-3 and TRBJ2-1; possibly TRBD1 or TRBD2 for D (5 bases each). In germline, CDR1 is LGHNA, CDR2 YSLEER. CDR3 length: 17 amino acids. Trimming pared 0 bases from V and 3 bases from J, leaving 15 bases between. The CDR3 nucleotides are TGCGCCAGCAGCCAAGACTTCCCGGGACGTAACTACAATGAGCAGTTCTTC. It translates to CASSQDFPGRNYNEQFF.

This clonotype has a handful of counts. The chain uses TRBV7-9 and TRBJ2-3, with D possibly matching TRBD2 (6 bases). The CDR3 has 14 residues. Between the trimmed V and J ends, which lost 4 bases and 11 bases, there was a span of 19 bases. Germline CDR1 is SEHNR and CDR2 is FQNEAQ (reference sequence). In nucleotides, the CDR3 is TGTGCCAGCAGCTCCCCGGGACTCCGGTCGGGGCAGTATTTT. Translation: CASSSPGLRSGQYF.

This clonotype was seen a handful of times. The chain employs TRBV7-2 and TRBJ2-3, with D uncertain. V was cut by 2 bases and J by 2 bases, with 11 bases left in between. The germline V gene encodes CDR1 SGHTA and CDR2 FQGNSA. This CDR3 is built from 15 residues. The CDR3 sequence is CASSLLQLSTDTQYF. CDR3 DNA sequence: TGTGCCAGCAGCTTACTACAGCTCTCCACAGATACGCAGTATTTT.

This clonotype was seen only a few times. The genes are TRBV6-5 and TRBJ1-1; D is unresolved. V lost 2 bases to trimming and J lost 7 bases, with 8 bases between them. The germline gives CDR1 MNHEY, CDR2 SVGAGI. The CDR3 has 12 amino acids. The CDR3 spells CASSYGADEAFF. The DNA of the CDR3 is TGTGCCAGCAGTTACGGAGCAGATGAAGCTTTCTTT.

This sequence joins TRBV7-9 and TRBJ1-1; 7 nucleotides align to TRBD1. The CDR3 sequence is 14 residues long. CDR1 is SEHNR, CDR2 FQNEAQ, per germline (reference sequence). With V trimmed by 3 bases and J by 4 bases, 5 bases remained unmatched. Here the CDR3 reads CASSLTGQGTEAFF. The CDR3 region has the DNA TGTGCCAGCAGCTTGACAGGGCAGGGCACTGAAGCTTTCTTT.

This clonotype was counted between two and nine times. This rearrangement joins TRBV7-9 to TRBJ2-3, with TRBD2 matching 8 bases. V shed 5 bases and J 3 bases; nucleotides not matched to a gene: 4. This CDR3 spans 14 amino acids. Germline lookup yields CDR1 SEHNR and CDR2 FQNEAQ (reference sequence). This CDR3 is CASSPGLGTDTQYF. For the CDR3, the DNA is TGTGCCAGCAGCCCGGGACTAGGGACAGATACGCAGTATTTT.

This chain uses TRBV4-2 with TRBJ2-2, with 7 bases aligning to TRBD1. This CDR3 contains 15 residues. Looked up from germline, CDR1 is LGHNA and CDR2 is YNFKEQ. J gave up 4 bases and V 1 base, and 3 bases lay outside the gene matches. The CDR3 DNA reads as TGTGCCAGCAGCCAAGTGACAGGGTCCACCGGGGAGCTGTTTTTT. Its translation: CASSQVTGSTGELFF.

The chain employs TRBV5-1 and TRBJ2-7, with D perhaps matching TRBD1 (5 bases). Trimming took 2 bases from V and 4 from J, leaving 13 bases between them. Per germline, CDR1 SGHRS and CDR2 YFSETQ. This CDR3 has 14 residues. The CDR3, as DNA: TGCGCCAGCAGCTTCCAGGGTGTCGGTTACGAGCAGTACGTC. As protein: CASSFQGVGYEQYV.

The chain joins TRBV9 to TRBJ2-6, with D possibly TRBD2 on 5 matching bases. The V end lost 4 bases, the J end lost 4 bases, and 18 bases lay between the germline ends. CDR1 and CDR2 (germline): SGDLS, YYNGEE. The length of the CDR3 is 17 residues. The CDR3 here is CASSSSTLPGGANVLTF. CDR3 sequence (DNA): TGTGCCAGCAGCTCTTCGACTCTCCCGGGGGGGGCCAACGTCCTGACTTTC.

The rearrangement joins TRBV6-6 to TRBJ1-5; no reliable D call. The CDR3 is 12 residues long. Germline lookup yields CDR1 MNHNY and CDR2 SVGAGI (reference sequence). Trimming removed 6 bases at V and 3 bases at J, with 6 bases between. The CDR3 loop is CASRGFNQPQHF. As DNA, the CDR3 is TGTGCCAGCAGAGGCTTCAATCAGCCCCAGCATTTT.

This clonotype has more than one count but fewer than ten. The rearrangement links TRBV7-8 to TRBJ2-1; D is ambiguous. Trimming cost V 1 base and J 8 bases, with 3 bases left between them. CDR1 is SGHVS and CDR2 is FQNEAQ in the germline V gene. The CDR3 is made up of 11 amino acids. The DNA of the CDR3 is TGTGCCAGCAGCTTAGTTTATGAGCAGTTCTTC. Translated, it gives CASSLVYEQFF.

The rearrangement links TRBV6-2 or TRBV6-3 to TRBJ1-5, with D unresolved. V lost 5 bases and J lost 4, with 6 bases in between. The germline gives CDR1 MNHEY, CDR2 SVGEGT. The CDR3 covers 12 residues. DNA for the CDR3: TGTGCCAGCAGTCCGGTAAATCAGCCCCAGCATTTT. It encodes CASSPVNQPQHF.

The V gene is TRBV6-5, the J gene TRBJ2-2; no reliable D call. This CDR3 is 13 amino acids long. The V gene's germline CDR1 is MNHEY and CDR2 SVGAGI. V was clipped by 5 bases and J by 5 bases, with 9 bases between them. The CDR3 spells CASSSGYTGELFF. CDR3 sequence (DNA): TGTGCCAGCAGTAGTGGGTATACCGGGGAGCTGTTTTTT.

There are a few counts of this clonotype. V and J are TRBV4-3 and TRBJ2-7; 8 bases line up with TRBD2. This CDR3 is built from 15 residues. Trimming at V came to 0 bases and at J to 3 bases, leaving 4 bases not matched to a gene. Germline CDR1 reads LGHNA; CDR2 reads YSLEER. CDR3 sequence (DNA): TGCGCCAGCAGCCAAGATAGGCTAGCGGGCTACGAGCAGTACTTC. Translated, it gives CASSQDRLAGYEQYF.

This clonotype was picked up a small number of times. The V gene is TRBV30, the J gene TRBJ2-7; 8 bases align to TRBD2. CDR3 size: 14 residues. Unmatched junction bases numbered 3, after V lost 2 bases and J lost 0 bases. Germline V CDR1 and CDR2: GTSNPN, SVGIG (reference sequence). The CDR3 protein is CAWSPGGVSYEQYF. The CDR3 nucleotides read TGTGCCTGGAGTCCGGGGGGGGTCTCCTACGAGCAGTACTTC.

The rearrangement links TRBV27 to TRBJ2-3; D is uncertain. Germline CDR1 and CDR2: MNHEY and SMNVEV (reference sequence). V was clipped by 0 bases and J by 4 bases, with 8 bases between them. This CDR3 region has 14 residues. The chain's CDR3 is CASSLSIVPDTQYF. The CDR3 DNA follows: TGTGCCAGCAGTTTATCGATAGTCCCAGATACGCAGTATTTT.